The 17 T cell receptor beta chains below come from one sample, sequenced in a study of spatial heterogeneity in lung cancer. Broader study findings: One measure, the expanded intratumoral alpha and beta TCR count, tracked tumor mutation counts.

Time point reported: sample taken at primary tumor resection. Their antigen targets remain unknown. TCRdb redid the calling of the 5' RACE reads with MiXCR, one entry per CDR3 protein. The table includes 21,000 or so distinct CDR3 sequences, under 8% detected once. Sequencing was performed on lung tumor tissue, taken at surgery. The receptors derive from a male donor with early-stage non-small cell lung cancer.

This clonotype was seen more than once but under ten times. The V call is TRBV7-9, the J call TRBJ1-4; 9 bases fit TRBD1. Germline loops: CDR1 SEHNR, CDR2 FQNEAQ (reference sequence). Losses at the gene ends were 1 base for V and 5 bases for J; bases not matched to a gene: 8. This CDR3 region has 17 residues. CDR3 in DNA: TGTGCCAGCAGCTTAGAATACAGGGGGCTCGAAAATGAAAAACTGTTTTTT. It codes for CASSLEYRGLENEKLFF.

This clonotype was observed many times. The rearrangement joins TRBV7-6 to TRBJ2-5; 8 bases line up with TRBD1. Germline values: CDR1 SGHVS, CDR2 FNYEAQ. The V gene end was trimmed by 2 bases and the J gene end by 2 bases; junction bases not matched to a gene: 4. This CDR3 spans 15 amino acids. The CDR3 sequence is CASSLSGTGQETQYF. The CDR3 region has the DNA TGTGCCAGCAGCTTATCTGGGACAGGTCAAGAGACCCAGTACTTC.

J is TRBJ2-5 and V is TRBV29-1; D is uncertain. The length of the CDR3 is 12 residues. Germline V gene sequence: CDR1 SQVTM, CDR2 ANQGSEA. Trimming removed 7 bases from V and 0 bases from J, with 9 bases in between. This CDR3 reads CSAQLYQETQYF. CDR3 coding DNA: TGCAGCGCTCAGCTGTACCAAGAGACCCAGTACTTC.

This clonotype was detected many times. The chain uses TRBV7-9 and TRBJ1-1, with 7 bases lining up with TRBD1. This CDR3 has 15 residues. Trimming removed 6 bases from V and 0 bases from J; junction bases left unmatched: 7. In germline, CDR1 is SEHNR, CDR2 FQNEAQ (reference sequence). The CDR3 reads CASRPPTGMNTEAFF. CDR3 bases: TGTGCCAGCAGACCCCCGACAGGGATGAACACTGAAGCTTTCTTT.

This clonotype was seen only a few times. The chain uses TRBV10-3 and TRBJ2-1; TRBD2 matches 9 bases. Germline CDR1 reads ENHRY; CDR2 reads SYGVKD. The CDR3 spans 17 residues. The J segment lost 9 bases and the V segment lost 2 bases, leaving 14 bases of the junction unmatched. The CDR3 DNA follows: TGTGCCATCAGTGAGCTGGGGGAAATAGCGGGAGAGGGTGAGCAGTTCTTC. Amino acid sequence: CAISELGEIAGEGEQFF.

This clonotype was detected ten times or more. The chain joins TRBV5-1 to TRBJ1-2; maybe TRBD1 (5 bases). Trimming took 4 bases from V and 4 from J, leaving 17 bases between them. The length of the CDR3 is 15 residues. Per germline, CDR1 SGHRS and CDR2 YFSETQ. For the CDR3, the DNA is TGCGCCAGCAGCCCGCGGGACCCCGGTCCCTATGGCTACACCTTC. This sequence encodes CASSPRDPGPYGYTF.

This clonotype came up many times. This chain links TRBV29-1 with TRBJ1-2, with 11 positions matching TRBD1. This CDR3 is built from 13 residues. The V and J ends lost 7 bases and 2 bases, in that order; junction bases with no gene match: 3. The germline gives CDR1 SQVTM, CDR2 ANQGSEA. Written as DNA, the CDR3 is TGCAGCGCTGGACAGGGGGCGAACTATGGCTACACCTTC. Its protein is CSAGQGANYGYTF.

This clonotype was observed many times. Written as DNA, the CDR3 is TGCGCCAGCAGCTCCCAGGCCTACGAAGGCGAGCAGTACTTC. Translation: CASSSQAYEGEQYF. The rearrangement uses TRBV5-1 and TRBJ2-7; D not certain. Deletions cut 3 bases from V and 6 bases from J, with 16 bases between. CDR1 SGHRS and CDR2 YFSETQ come from the germline V gene. The CDR3 is 14 residues long.

V gene TRBV6-2 or TRBV6-3 combines with J gene TRBJ2-7; D ambiguous. The CDR3 spans 13 residues. V dropped 4 bases and J dropped 4 bases, with 11 bases sitting between them. CDR1 is MNHEY, CDR2 SVGEGT, per germline. CDR3 residues: CASSSPWRYEQYF. In nucleotides, the CDR3 is TGTGCCAGCAGTTCACCTTGGCGGTACGAGCAGTACTTC.

By share, this clonotype ranks as medium-sized. The chain has TRBV20-1 and TRBJ1-4; 9 nucleotides match TRBD1. J was trimmed by 7 bases and V by 3 bases; bases with no gene match: 12. CDR1 and CDR2 from the germline V gene are DFQATT and SNEGSKA (reference sequence). This CDR3 has 16 residues. The CDR3 nucleotides read TGCAGTGCTAGTTCCTACCGGGACAGGGACGGTGAAAAACTGTTTTTT. It codes for CSASSYRDRDGEKLFF.

This clonotype was counted at least ten times. The gene calls are TRBV18 and TRBJ2-1; 8 bases match TRBD1. This CDR3 comprises 13 residues. Germline values: CDR1 KGHSH, CDR2 LQKENI. V dropped 6 bases and J dropped 7; count of bases not matched to a gene: 5. In DNA form, the CDR3 reads TGTGCCAGCTCTGACAGGGGTAGGAATGAGCAGTTCTTC. It yields the protein CASSDRGRNEQFF.

Many counts were recorded for this clonotype. The V gene is TRBV6-2 or TRBV6-3, the J gene TRBJ2-7; D gene ambiguous. The CDR3 extends over 14 amino acids. Per germline, CDR1 MNHEY and CDR2 SVGEGT. The germline V and J ends were trimmed by 5 bases and 4 bases, with 15 bases remaining between them. The CDR3 here is CASSPPPVGYEQYF. The CDR3, as DNA: TGTGCCAGCAGTCCCCCGCCGGTGGGGTACGAGCAGTACTTC.

This clonotype is judged medium-sized (0.01 to 0.1%). This chain links TRBV5-1 with TRBJ2-7; TRBD2 is a possible D gene (6 bases). V shed 4 bases and J shed 5 bases, with 10 bases lying between them. Per germline, CDR1 SGHRS and CDR2 YFSETQ. The length of the CDR3 is 12 residues. CDR3 in DNA: TGCGCCAGCAGCCCGTGGGGGGACGAGCAGTACTTC. Its translation is CASSPWGDEQYF.

In its sample, this clonotype was seen a few times. V is TRBV29-1 and J is TRBJ2-1, with 10 bases identical to TRBD2. This CDR3 has 13 amino acids. Looked up from germline, CDR1 is SQVTM and CDR2 is ANQGSEA. J gave up 6 bases and V 5 bases, and 4 bases lay outside the gene matches. CDR3 in DNA: TGCAGCGTTAGCGGGAGGGCCGGCAATGAGCAGTTCTTC. Its translation is CSVSGRAGNEQFF.

Concerning this clonotype: A read error may be the cause here, since a much bigger clone is one base away. The chain links TRBV28 to TRBJ2-5; D remains unclear. Trimming took off 7 bases at V and 4 bases at J, with 7 bases between the two ends. CDR1 is MDHEN and CDR2 is SYDVKM in the germline V gene. This CDR3 has 11 amino acids. The CDR3 coding sequence is TGTGCCAGCAAGAGGCCAGAGACCCAGTACTTC. It specifies CASKRPETQYF.

This clonotype was counted many times. The V gene is TRBV5-1, the J gene TRBJ1-2, with D unclear. Germline CDR1 is SGHRS and CDR2 is YFSETQ. The CDR3 sequence is 14 residues long. V gave up 1 base and J gave up 1 base, with 8 bases separating them. DNA for the CDR3: TGCGCCAGCAGCTTGATAGGGATTAACTATGGCTACACCTTC. It encodes CASSLIGINYGYTF.

The rearrangement joins TRBV5-5 to TRBJ1-5; D is perhaps TRBD1 (5 bases). The CDR3 is 13 residues long. CDR1 is SGHKS, CDR2 YYEKEE, per germline (reference sequence). V was clipped by 4 bases and J by 7 bases, with 12 bases between them. The CDR3 sequence is CASSRTGPQPQHF. For the CDR3, the DNA is TGTGCCAGCAGCCGGACGGGGCCCCAGCCCCAGCATTTT.